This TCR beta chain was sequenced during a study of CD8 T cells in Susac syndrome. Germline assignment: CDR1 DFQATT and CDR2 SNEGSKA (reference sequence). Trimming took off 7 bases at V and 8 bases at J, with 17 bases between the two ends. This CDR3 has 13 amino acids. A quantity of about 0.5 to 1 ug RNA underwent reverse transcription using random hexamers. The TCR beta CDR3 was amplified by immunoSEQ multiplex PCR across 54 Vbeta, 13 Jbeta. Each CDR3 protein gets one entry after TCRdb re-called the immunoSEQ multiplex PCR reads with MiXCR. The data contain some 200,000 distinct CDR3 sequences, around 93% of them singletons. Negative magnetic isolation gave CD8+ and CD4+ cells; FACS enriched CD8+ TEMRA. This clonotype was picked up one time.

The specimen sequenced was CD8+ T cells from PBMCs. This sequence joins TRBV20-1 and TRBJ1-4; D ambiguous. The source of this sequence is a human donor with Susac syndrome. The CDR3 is CSGQLTGGEKLFF. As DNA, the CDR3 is TGCAGTGGTCAACTAACGGGTGGGGAAAAACTGTTTTTT.